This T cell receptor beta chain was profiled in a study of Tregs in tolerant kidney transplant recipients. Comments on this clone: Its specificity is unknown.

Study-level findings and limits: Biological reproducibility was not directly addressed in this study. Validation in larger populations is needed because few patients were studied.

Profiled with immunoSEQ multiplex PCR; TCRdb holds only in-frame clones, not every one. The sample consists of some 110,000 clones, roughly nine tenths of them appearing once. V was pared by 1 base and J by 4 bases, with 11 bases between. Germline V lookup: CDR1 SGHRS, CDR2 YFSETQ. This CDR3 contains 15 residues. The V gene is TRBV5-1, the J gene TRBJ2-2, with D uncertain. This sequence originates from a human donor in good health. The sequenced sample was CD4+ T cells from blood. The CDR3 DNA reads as TGCGCCAGCAGCTTGCAGTTGCTCTCCACCGGGGAGCTGTTTTTT. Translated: CASSLQLLSTGELFF.